These 23 T cell receptor beta chains share one sample of origin, sequenced in a study of radiotherapy plus CTLA-4 blockade in lung cancer. Measured with immunoSEQ multiplex PCR; TCRdb has only the in-frame clones, and not every one. This sample has approximately 95,000 clones, with approximately 78% found just once. The source was peripheral blood, collected from a patient treated with radiotherapy plus ipilimumab. The receptors here all came from a human donor with non-small cell lung cancer who had a partial response to radiotherapy plus ipilimumab.

The chain joins TRBV10-2 to TRBJ1-1, with TRBD1 as a possible D gene (5 bases). Per germline, CDR1 WSHSY and CDR2 SAAADI. The CDR3 consists of 14 residues. Trimming stripped 6 bases from V and 0 bases from J, with 11 bases between. CDR3 bases: TGCGCCAGCAGGCAGGGAGGAATGAACACTGAAGCTTTCTTT. It codes for CASRQGGMNTEAFF.

V gene TRBV18 combines with J gene TRBJ2-7; 7 bases fit TRBD1. The V gene's germline CDR1 is KGHSH and CDR2 LQKENI. The CDR3 covers 13 residues. Trimming took 6 bases from V and 6 from J; bases not matched to a gene: 8. The CDR3 bases are TGTGCCAGCTCCCTTCGGACAGGAGGCGAGCAGTACTTC. Its protein product is CASSLRTGGEQYF.

The chain employs TRBV2 and TRBJ1-1; no clear D gene. Germline lookup yields CDR1 SNHLY and CDR2 FYNNEI. Trimming took off 4 bases at V and 3 bases at J, with 9 bases between the two ends. The CDR3 sequence is 13 residues long. The CDR3 nucleotides are TGTGCCAGCAGTGCCGGACTGGACACTGAAGCTTTCTTT. Encoded protein: CASSAGLDTEAFF.

The CDR3 sequence is CASSLSGDLGSPLHF. The CDR3 bases are TGTGCCAGCAGTTTAAGTGGGGACTTGGGTTCACCCCTCCACTTT. This chain links TRBV27 with TRBJ1-6; D might be TRBD1 (5 bases). Between the trimmed V and J ends, which lost 2 bases and 9 bases, there was a span of 14 bases. Germline V gene lookup returns CDR1 MNHEY and CDR2 SMNVEV (reference sequence). The CDR3 loop spans 15 amino acids.

This clone was counted between two and nine times. The V and J genes are TRBV6-5 and TRBJ1-2, with 11 nucleotides matching TRBD1. The CDR3 contains 13 residues. V shed 5 bases and J 7 bases; nucleotides not matched to a gene: 3. CDR1 is MNHEY, CDR2 SVGAGI, per germline. CDR3 sequence: CASSAGTGGGYTF. The CDR3 bases are TGTGCCAGCAGTGCCGGGACAGGGGGTGGCTACACCTTC.

CDR3 in amino acids: CASSLSLGYEQYF. CDR3 coding DNA: TGTGCCAGCAGCTTATCCCTCGGGTACGAGCAGTACTTC. The chain joins TRBV7-7 to TRBJ2-7; D gene ambiguous. Germline V gene lookup returns CDR1 SSHAT and CDR2 FNYEAQ (reference sequence). The CDR3 has 13 amino acids. The ends were cut back, 2 bases at V and 4 bases at J, with 9 bases in the middle. Filled out from reference TRBV7-7 and TRBJ2-7, the complete variable domain reads GAGVSQSPRYKVTKRGQDVTLRCDPISSHATLYWYQQALGQGPEFLTYFNYEAQPDKSGLPSDRFSAERPEGSISTLTIQRTEQRDSAMYRCASSLSLGYEQYFGPGTRLTVT.

This chain joins TRBV27 and TRBJ2-7; tentative D call: TRBD1 (6 bases). Per germline, CDR1 MNHEY and CDR2 SMNVEV (reference sequence). V dropped 2 bases and J dropped 2 bases, with 13 bases sitting between them. This CDR3 is 15 amino acids long. The CDR3 loop reads CASSLKWTETYEQYF. The DNA of the CDR3 is TGTGCCAGCAGTTTAAAGTGGACAGAGACCTACGAGCAGTACTTC.

About this clone itself: A junction end diverges from the germline sequence, so it may reflect a read error. The chain couples TRBV27 to TRBJ1-1, with D unclear. The CDR3 totals 14 residues. From germline, CDR1 is MNHEY and CDR2 SMNVEV (reference sequence). CDR3 protein: CASSAYRRNSEAFF. The CDR3 DNA reads as TGTGCCAGCAGTGCTTACAGAAGGAACTCTGAAGCTTTCTTT.

V and J are TRBV5-1 and TRBJ2-1; 7 bases match TRBD2. In germline, CDR1 is SGHRS, CDR2 YFSETQ. The J segment lost 1 base and the V segment lost 2 bases, leaving 3 bases of the junction unmatched. The CDR3 contains 15 residues. The CDR3 sequence: CASSFGGRSYNEQFF. The CDR3 bases are TGCGCCAGCAGCTTTGGCGGGAGATCCTACAATGAGCAGTTCTTC.

CDR3 protein: CASSLLSGVGELFF. The CDR3 DNA sequence: TGTGCCAGCAGCTTACTCTCGGGAGTGGGGGAGCTGTTTTTT. The chain is built from TRBV7-3 and TRBJ2-2; D may be TRBD2 (6 bases). Trimming removed 2 bases at V and 8 bases at J, with 12 bases between. This CDR3 spans 14 amino acids. Germline V gives CDR1 SGHTA, CDR2 FQGTGA. The full variable domain, in which reference TRBV7-3 and TRBJ2-2 provide the parts outside the CDR3, is GAGVSQTPSNKVTEKGKYVELRCDPISGHTALYWYRQSLGQGPEFLIYFQGTGAADDSGLPNDRFFAVRPEGSVSTLKIQRTERGDSAVYLCASSLLSGVGELFFGEGSRLTVL.

This clone was seen only a few times. J is TRBJ1-1 and V is TRBV28, with no clear D. Trimming pared 8 bases from V and 6 bases from J, leaving 19 bases between. Germline values: CDR1 MDHEN, CDR2 SYDVKM. The CDR3 runs 14 residues. Here the CDR3 DNA reads TGTGCCAGCGTTATCCGCCAGGCCTACGCTGAAGCTTTCTTT. This codes for CASVIRQAYAEAFF.

The chain is built from TRBV5-1 and TRBJ2-3, with D unclear. Germline CDR1 SGHRS, CDR2 YFSETQ. With 0 bases removed from V and 6 bases from J, the gap between germline ends came to 5 bases. This CDR3 is 12 amino acids long. This CDR3 reads CASSLAEDTQYF. In DNA form, the CDR3 reads TGCGCCAGCAGCTTGGCTGAGGATACGCAGTATTTT.

The CDR3 region is CASSLWQVNTEAFF. CDR3 nucleotide sequence: TGTGCCAGCAGTTTATGGCAGGTGAACACTGAAGCTTTCTTT. The genes are TRBV28 and TRBJ1-1, with D unresolved. Germline V gene data show CDR1 as MDHEN and CDR2 as SYDVKM. V was clipped by 0 bases and J by 0 bases, with 5 bases between them. This CDR3 spans 14 amino acids. Full variable domain (missing parts from reference TRBV28 and TRBJ1-1): DVKVTQSSRYLVKRTGEKVFLECVQDMDHENMFWYRQDPGLGLRLIYFSYDVKMKEKGDIPEGYSVSREKKERFSLILESASTNQTSMYLCASSLWQVNTEAFFGQGTRLTVV.

The V and J genes are TRBV10-1 and TRBJ2-1, with a weak D call TRBD1 (6 bases). Germline-derived CDR1 and CDR2 are WNHNN and SYGVQD (reference sequence). Trimming stripped 6 bases from V and 5 bases from J, with 20 bases between. This CDR3 is built from 16 residues. In nucleotides, the CDR3 is TGCGCCAGCAGCGGAACCGTGGGCAGGGGTCACAATGAGCAGTTCTTC. Translation gives CASSGTVGRGHNEQFF.

The chain joins TRBV7-6 to TRBJ1-4, with 7 nucleotides matching TRBD1. This CDR3 region has 19 residues. The V gene end was trimmed by 5 bases and the J gene end by 2 bases; junction bases not matched to a gene: 17. Germline V gene lookup returns CDR1 SGHVS and CDR2 FNYEAQ. The CDR3 DNA sequence: TGTGCCAGCAGCCCTCGGGACAGAATAACGGGCGGCACTAATGAAAAACTGTTTTTT. It specifies CASSPRDRITGGTNEKLFF.

The genes are TRBV11-2 and TRBJ2-7; the D gene is possibly TRBD2 (7 bases). This CDR3 comprises 16 residues. Per germline, CDR1 SGHAT and CDR2 FQNNGV. Trimming left V 1 base short and J 5 bases short, with 18 bases between. This CDR3 reads CASSLGGLAAVNEQYF. The CDR3 region has the DNA TGTGCCAGCAGCTTAGGGGGGCTAGCGGCAGTAAACGAGCAGTACTTC.

This clone has a handful of counts. V gene TRBV28 combines with J gene TRBJ2-1, with 7 nucleotides matching TRBD2. The J segment lost 8 bases and the V segment lost 6 bases, leaving 13 bases of the junction unmatched. This CDR3 spans 15 amino acids. Per germline, CDR1 MDHEN and CDR2 SYDVKM. This chain's CDR3 is CASSFLEGGMHEQFF. The CDR3 DNA is TGTGCCAGCAGCTTCCTCGAGGGAGGGATGCATGAGCAGTTCTTC.

Points on this clone: At one end, the junction sequence differs from germline, possibly due to a read error. CDR3 nucleotides: TGCGCCAGCAGCTCCATAACAGGGGCCACCGAGGAGCTGTTTTTT. Translated, it gives CASSSITGATEELFF. This chain uses TRBV5-1 with TRBJ2-2, with TRBD1 matching 7 bases. This CDR3 is built from 15 residues. The germline gives CDR1 SGHRS, CDR2 YFSETQ.

This chain connects TRBV28 to TRBJ2-7; 7 bases are a match to TRBD1. Germline V gives CDR1 MDHEN, CDR2 SYDVKM. V was clipped by 6 bases and J by 4 bases; unmatched bases: 12. CDR3 size: 15 residues. This CDR3 is CASRTPGGGKYEQYF. The DNA of the CDR3 is TGTGCCAGCAGGACCCCAGGGGGTGGAAAGTACGAGCAGTACTTC.

The chain has TRBV5-6 and TRBJ1-1, with D maybe TRBD1 (5 bases). The CDR3 spans 14 residues. V was pared by 3 bases and J by 1 base, with 10 bases between. From germline, CDR1 is SGHDT and CDR2 YYEEEE. The CDR3, as DNA: TGTGCCAGCAGCTCCGCCGGGGGGAACACTGAAGCTTTCTTT. Protein product: CASSSAGGNTEAFF.

This rearrangement joins TRBV29-1 to TRBJ2-3; TRBD2 aligns across 9 bases. With 4 bases clipped from V and 2 bases from J, the junction kept 13 bases outside the gene matches. From germline, CDR1 is SQVTM and CDR2 ANQGSEA. The CDR3 runs 17 residues. The CDR3 coding sequence is TGCAGCGTTGTACTCCCTACCGCTAGCGGGGTCACAGATACGCAGTATTTT. It yields the protein CSVVLPTASGVTDTQYF.

This clone showed up just a few times. The genes are TRBV7-7 and TRBJ2-7; D perhaps matches TRBD2 (5 bases). The CDR3 has 15 amino acids. CDR1 and CDR2 from the germline V gene are SSHAT and FNYEAQ (reference sequence). V lost 0 bases, J lost 1 base, and 10 bases lay in between. The CDR3 coding sequence is TGTGCCAGCAGCTTAGCAGTGGGGAGATCCTACGAGCAGTACTTC. Amino acid sequence: CASSLAVGRSYEQYF.

The rearrangement links TRBV2 to TRBJ1-2, with 7 bases identical to TRBD1. The CDR3 is 12 amino acids. V lost 5 bases and J lost 8; bases outside the gene matches: 5. The V gene's germline CDR1 is SNHLY and CDR2 FYNNEI. This chain's CDR3 is CASSPQGRGYTF. DNA of the CDR3: TGTGCCAGCAGTCCACAGGGGAGAGGCTACACCTTC.